This TCR beta chain was documented in a study of blood T cells in healthy people across ages. J lost 0 bases, V lost 6 bases, and 11 bases had no gene match. This CDR3 region has 17 residues. Together with a sample-barcoded 5' primer, a J-beta primer mix was included in a second PCR lasting about 6 to 11 cycles. TCRdb reprocessed the 5' RACE reads with MiXCR, giving one entry per CDR3 protein. In the table there are approximately 900,000 distinct CDR3 sequences, roughly 28% of which are singletons. This clonotype was found a few times. This same sample was also part of a study on T cells of mothers and their children.

Sequenced: blood. The chain uses TRBV12-3 or TRBV12-4 and TRBJ1-5, with 7 positions matching TRBD1. The origin of this receptor is a woman aged 40 to 55 in good health. The CDR3 sequence: CASRPGAGGYSNQPQHF. CDR3 coding DNA: TGTGCCAGCAGGCCCGGGGCAGGGGGATATAGCAATCAGCCCCAGCATTTT.